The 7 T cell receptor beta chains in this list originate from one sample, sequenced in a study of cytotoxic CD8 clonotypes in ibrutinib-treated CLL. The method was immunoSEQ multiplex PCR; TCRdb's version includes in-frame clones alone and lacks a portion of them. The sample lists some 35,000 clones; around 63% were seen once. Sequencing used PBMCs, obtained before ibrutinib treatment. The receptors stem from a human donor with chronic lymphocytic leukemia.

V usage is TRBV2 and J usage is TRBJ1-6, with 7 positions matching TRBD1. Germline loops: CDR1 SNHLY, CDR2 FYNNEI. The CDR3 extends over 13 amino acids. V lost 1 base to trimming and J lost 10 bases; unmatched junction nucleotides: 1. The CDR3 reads CASSEVTGSPLHF. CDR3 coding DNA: TGTGCCAGCAGTGAAGTGACAGGGTCACCCCTCCACTTT.

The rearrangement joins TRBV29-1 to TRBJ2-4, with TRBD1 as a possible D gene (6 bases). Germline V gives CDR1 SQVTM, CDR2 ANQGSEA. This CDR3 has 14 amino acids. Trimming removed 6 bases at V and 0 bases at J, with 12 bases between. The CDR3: CSVATGIAKNIQYF. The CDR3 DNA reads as TGCAGCGTGGCGACAGGTATAGCCAAAAACATTCAGTACTTC. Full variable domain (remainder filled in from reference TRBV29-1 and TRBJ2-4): SAVISQKPSRDICQRGTSLTIQCQVDSQVTMMFWYRQQPGQSLTLIATANQGSEATYESGFVIDKFPISRPNLTFSTLTVSNMSPEDSSIYLCSVATGIAKNIQYFGAGTRLSVL.

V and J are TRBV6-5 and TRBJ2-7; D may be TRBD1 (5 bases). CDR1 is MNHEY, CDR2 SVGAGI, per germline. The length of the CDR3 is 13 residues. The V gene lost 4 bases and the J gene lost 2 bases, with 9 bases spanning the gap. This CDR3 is CASSSKGPYEQYF. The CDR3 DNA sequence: TGTGCCAGCAGTTCCAAGGGGCCCTACGAGCAGTACTTC.

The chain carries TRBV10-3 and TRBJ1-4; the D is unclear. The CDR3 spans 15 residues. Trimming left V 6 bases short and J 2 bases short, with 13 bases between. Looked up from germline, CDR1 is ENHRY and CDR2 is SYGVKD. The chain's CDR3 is CAIRDIGGTNEKLFF. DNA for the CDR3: TGTGCCATCAGGGATATTGGAGGGACTAATGAAAAACTGTTTTTT.

CDR3 amino acids: CASSSWTSGSPYEQYF. The CDR3 coding sequence is TGTGCCAGCAGTTCATGGACTAGCGGGAGTCCCTACGAGCAGTACTTC. This rearrangement joins TRBV28 to TRBJ2-7, with 13 bases lining up with TRBD2. The CDR3 covers 16 residues. CDR1 and CDR2 from the germline V gene are MDHEN and SYDVKM. The V and J ends lost 4 bases and 2 bases, in that order; junction bases with no gene match: 5.

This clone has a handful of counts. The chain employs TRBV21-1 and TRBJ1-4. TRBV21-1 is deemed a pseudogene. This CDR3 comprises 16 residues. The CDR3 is CASNQSCRRTNEKLFF. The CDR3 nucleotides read TGTGCCAGCAATCAATCATGCCGCCGGACTAATGAAAAACTGTTTTTT.

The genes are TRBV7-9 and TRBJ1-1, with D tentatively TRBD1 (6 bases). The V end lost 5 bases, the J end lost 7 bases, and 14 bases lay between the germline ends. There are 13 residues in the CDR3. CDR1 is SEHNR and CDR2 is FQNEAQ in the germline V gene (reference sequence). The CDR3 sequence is CASSPKGVSEAFF. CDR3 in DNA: TGTGCCAGCAGCCCCAAGGGGGTGAGTGAAGCTTTCTTT.